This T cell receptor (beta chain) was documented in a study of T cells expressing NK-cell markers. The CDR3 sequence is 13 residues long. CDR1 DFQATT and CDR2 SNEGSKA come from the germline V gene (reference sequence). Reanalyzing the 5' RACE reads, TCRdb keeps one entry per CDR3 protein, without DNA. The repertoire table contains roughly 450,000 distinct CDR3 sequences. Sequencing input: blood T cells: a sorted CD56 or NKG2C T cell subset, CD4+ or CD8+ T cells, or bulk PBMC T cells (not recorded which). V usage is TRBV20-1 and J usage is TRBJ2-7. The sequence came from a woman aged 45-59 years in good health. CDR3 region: CSANGVGTYEQYF.